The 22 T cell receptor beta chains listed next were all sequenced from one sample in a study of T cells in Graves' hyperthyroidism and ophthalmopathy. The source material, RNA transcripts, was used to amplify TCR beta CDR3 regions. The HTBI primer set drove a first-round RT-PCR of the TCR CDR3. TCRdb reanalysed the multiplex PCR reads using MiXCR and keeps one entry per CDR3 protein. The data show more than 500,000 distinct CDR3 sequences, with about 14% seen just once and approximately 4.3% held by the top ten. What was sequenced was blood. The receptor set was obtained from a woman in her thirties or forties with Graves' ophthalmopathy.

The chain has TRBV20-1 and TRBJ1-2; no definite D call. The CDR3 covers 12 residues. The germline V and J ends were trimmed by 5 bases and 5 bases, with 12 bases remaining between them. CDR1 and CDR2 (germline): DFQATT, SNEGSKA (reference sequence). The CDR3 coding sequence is TGCAGTGCTCCTTTTTCGGAGTATGGCTACACCTTC. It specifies CSAPFSEYGYTF.

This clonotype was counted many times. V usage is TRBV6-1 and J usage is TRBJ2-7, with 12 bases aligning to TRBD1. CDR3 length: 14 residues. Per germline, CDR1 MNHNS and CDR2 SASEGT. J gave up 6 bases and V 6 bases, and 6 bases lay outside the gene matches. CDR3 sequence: CASRAGQGALEQYF. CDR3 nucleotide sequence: TGTGCCAGCAGGGCGGGACAGGGGGCTCTCGAGCAGTACTTC.

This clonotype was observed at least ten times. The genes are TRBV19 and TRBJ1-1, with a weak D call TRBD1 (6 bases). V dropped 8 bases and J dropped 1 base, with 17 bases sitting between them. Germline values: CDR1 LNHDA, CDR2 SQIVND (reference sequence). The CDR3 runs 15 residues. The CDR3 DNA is TGTGCCAGTCGCCAGGGGTTCGCGGCGAACACTGAAGCTTTCTTT. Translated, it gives CASRQGFAANTEAFF.

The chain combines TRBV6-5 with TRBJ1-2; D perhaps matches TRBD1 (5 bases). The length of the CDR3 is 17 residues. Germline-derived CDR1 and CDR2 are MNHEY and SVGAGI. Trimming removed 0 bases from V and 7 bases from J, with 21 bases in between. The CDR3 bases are TGTGCCAGCAGTTACTCGCGGGAAGGGGACGGCTTGAGTGGCTACACCTTC. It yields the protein CASSYSREGDGLSGYTF.

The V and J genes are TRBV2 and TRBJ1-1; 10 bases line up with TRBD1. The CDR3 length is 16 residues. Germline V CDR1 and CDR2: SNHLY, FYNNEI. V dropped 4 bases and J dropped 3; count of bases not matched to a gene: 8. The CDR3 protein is CASSVVRDRGDTEAFF. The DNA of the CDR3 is TGTGCCAGCAGTGTGGTAAGGGACAGGGGAGACACTGAAGCTTTCTTT. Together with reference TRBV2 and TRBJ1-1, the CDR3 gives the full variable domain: EPEVTQTPSHQVTQMGQEVILRCVPISNHLYFYWYRQILGQKVEFLVSFYNNEISEKSEIFDDQFSVERPDGSNFTLKIRSTKLEDSAMYFCASSVVRDRGDTEAFFGQGTRLTVV.

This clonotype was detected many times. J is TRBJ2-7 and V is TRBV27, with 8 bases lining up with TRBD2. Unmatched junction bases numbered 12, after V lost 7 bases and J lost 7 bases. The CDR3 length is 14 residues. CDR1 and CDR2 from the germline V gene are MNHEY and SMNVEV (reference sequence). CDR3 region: CASNKAGDLGEQYF. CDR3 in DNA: TGTGCCAGCAACAAAGCGGGAGATTTGGGGGAGCAGTACTTC.

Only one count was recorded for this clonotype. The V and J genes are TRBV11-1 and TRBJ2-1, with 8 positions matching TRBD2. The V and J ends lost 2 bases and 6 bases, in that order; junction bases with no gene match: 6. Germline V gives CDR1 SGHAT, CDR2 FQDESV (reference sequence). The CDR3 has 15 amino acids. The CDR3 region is CASSLTGLVPNEQFF. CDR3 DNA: TGTGCCAGCAGCTTAACGGGACTAGTCCCCAATGAGCAGTTCTTC. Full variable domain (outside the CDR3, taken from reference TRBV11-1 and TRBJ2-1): EAEVAQSPRYKITEKSQAVAFWCDPISGHATLYWYRQILGQGPELLVQFQDESVVDDSQLPKDRFSAERLKGVDSTLKIQPAELGDSAMYLCASSLTGLVPNEQFFGPGTRLTVL.

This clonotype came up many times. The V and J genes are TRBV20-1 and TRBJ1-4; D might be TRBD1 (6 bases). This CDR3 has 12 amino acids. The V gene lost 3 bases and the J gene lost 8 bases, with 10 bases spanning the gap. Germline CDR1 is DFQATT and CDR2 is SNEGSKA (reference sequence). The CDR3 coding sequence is TGCAGTGCTAGGGCACAGGGCGAAAAACTGTTTTTT. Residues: CSARAQGEKLFF.

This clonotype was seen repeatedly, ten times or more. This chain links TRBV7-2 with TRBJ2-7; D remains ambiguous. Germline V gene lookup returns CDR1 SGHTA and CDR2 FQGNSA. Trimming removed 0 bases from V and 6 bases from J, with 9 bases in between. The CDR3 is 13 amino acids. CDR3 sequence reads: CASSLAPDGEQYF. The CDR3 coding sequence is TGTGCCAGCAGCTTAGCGCCGGACGGCGAGCAGTACTTC.

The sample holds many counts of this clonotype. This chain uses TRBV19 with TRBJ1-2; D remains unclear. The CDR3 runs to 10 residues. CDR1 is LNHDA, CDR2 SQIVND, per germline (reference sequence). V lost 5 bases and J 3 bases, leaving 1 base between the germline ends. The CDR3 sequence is CASSHYGYTF. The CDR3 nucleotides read TGTGCCAGTAGTCACTATGGCTACACCTTC.

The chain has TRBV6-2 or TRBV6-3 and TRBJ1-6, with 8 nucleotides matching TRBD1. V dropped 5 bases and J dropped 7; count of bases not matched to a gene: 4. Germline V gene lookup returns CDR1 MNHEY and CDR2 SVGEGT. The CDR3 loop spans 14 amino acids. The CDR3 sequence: CASSADRGNSPLHF. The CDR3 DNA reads TGTGCCAGCAGTGCCGACAGGGGAAATTCACCCCTCCACTTT.

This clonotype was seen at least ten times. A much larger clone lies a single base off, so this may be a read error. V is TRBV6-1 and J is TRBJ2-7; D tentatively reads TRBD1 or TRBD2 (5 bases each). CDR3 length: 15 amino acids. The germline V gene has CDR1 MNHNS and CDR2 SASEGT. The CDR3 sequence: CASSPSRDASYGQYF. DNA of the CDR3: TGTGCCAGCAGTCCCTCTCGGGACGCCTCCTACGGGCAGTACTTC.

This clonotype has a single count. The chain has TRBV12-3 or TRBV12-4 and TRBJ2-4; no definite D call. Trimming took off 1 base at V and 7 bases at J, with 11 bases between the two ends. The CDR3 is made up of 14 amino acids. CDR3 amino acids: CASSLDGPRNIQYF. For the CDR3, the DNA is TGTGCCAGCAGTTTAGACGGCCCGCGGAACATTCAGTACTTC.

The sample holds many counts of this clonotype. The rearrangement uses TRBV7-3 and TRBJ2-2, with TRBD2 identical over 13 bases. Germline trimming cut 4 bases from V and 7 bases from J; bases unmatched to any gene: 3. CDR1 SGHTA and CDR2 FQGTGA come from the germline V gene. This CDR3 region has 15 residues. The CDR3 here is CASSWTSGSIGELFF. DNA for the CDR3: TGTGCCAGCAGCTGGACTAGCGGGAGTATCGGGGAGCTGTTTTTT.

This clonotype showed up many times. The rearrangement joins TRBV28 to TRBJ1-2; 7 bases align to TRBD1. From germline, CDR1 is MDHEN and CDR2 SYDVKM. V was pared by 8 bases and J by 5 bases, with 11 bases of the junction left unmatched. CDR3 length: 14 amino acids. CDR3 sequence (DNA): TGTGCCAGCGGCATGATGGGACAGCTATATGGCTACACCTTC. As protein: CASGMMGQLYGYTF.

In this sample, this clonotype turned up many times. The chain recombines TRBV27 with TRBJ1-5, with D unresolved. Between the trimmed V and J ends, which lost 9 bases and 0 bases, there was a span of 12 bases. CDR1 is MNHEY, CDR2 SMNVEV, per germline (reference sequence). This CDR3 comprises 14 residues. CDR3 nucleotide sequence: TGTGCCAGTGGAAACCAGTATAGCAATCAGCCCCAGCATTTT. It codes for CASGNQYSNQPQHF.

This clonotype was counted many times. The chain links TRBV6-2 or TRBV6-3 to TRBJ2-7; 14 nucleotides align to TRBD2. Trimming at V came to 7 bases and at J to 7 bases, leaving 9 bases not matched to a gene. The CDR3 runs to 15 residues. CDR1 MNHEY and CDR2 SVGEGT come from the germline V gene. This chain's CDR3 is CASKVSGLAGDEQYF. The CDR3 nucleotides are TGTGCCAGCAAGGTGTCGGGACTAGCGGGAGATGAGCAGTACTTC.

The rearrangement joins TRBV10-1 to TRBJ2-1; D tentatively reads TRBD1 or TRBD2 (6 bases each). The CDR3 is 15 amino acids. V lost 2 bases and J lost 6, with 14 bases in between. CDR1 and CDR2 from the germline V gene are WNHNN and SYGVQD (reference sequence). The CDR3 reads CASSEGEGGRNEQFF. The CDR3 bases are TGCGCCAGCAGTGAGGGCGAGGGGGGACGCAATGAGCAGTTCTTC.

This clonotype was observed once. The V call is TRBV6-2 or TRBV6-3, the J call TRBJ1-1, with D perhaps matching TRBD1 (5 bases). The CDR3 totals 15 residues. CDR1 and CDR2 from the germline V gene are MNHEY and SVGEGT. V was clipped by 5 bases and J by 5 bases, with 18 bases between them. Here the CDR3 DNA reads TGTGCCAGCAGTCAACGGGTTCAGGGTGGGACTGAAGCTTTCTTT. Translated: CASSQRVQGGTEAFF.

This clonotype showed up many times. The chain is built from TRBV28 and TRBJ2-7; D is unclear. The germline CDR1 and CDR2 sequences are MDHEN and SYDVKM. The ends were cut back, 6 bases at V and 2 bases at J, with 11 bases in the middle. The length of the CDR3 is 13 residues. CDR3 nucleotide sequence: TGTGCCAGCAGCCCTGGCGGAACCTACGAGCAGTACTTC. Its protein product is CASSPGGTYEQYF.

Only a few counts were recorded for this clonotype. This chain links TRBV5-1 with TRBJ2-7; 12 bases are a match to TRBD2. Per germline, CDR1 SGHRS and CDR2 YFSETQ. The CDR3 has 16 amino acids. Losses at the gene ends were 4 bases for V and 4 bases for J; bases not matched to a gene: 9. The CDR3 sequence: CASSPPGLAGDYEQYF. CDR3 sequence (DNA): TGCGCCAGCAGCCCCCCGGGACTAGCGGGTGATTACGAGCAGTACTTC.

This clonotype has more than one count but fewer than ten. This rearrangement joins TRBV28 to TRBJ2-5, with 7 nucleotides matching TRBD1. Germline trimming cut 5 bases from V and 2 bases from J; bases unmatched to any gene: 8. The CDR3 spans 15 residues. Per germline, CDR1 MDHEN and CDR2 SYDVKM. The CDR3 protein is CASSIRQGRQETQYF. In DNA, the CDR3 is TGTGCCAGCAGTATTCGACAGGGAAGACAAGAGACCCAGTACTTC.